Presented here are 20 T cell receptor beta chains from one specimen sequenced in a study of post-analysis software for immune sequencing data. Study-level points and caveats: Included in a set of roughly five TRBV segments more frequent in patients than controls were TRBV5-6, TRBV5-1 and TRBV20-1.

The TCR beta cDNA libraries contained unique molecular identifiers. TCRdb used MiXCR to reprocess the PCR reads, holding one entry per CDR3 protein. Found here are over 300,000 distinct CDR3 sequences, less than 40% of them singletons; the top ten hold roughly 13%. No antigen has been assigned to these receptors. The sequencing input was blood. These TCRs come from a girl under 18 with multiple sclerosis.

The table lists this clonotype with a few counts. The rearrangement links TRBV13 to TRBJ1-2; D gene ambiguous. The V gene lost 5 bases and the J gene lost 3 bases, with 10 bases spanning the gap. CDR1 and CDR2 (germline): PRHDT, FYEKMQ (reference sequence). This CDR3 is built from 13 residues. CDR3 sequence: CASSTPLYYGYTF. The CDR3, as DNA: TGTGCCAGCAGCACGCCTCTCTACTATGGCTACACCTTC.

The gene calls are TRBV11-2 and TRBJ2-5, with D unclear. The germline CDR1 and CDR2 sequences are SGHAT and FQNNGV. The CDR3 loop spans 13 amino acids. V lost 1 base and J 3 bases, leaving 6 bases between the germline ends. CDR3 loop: CASSLGRKETQYF. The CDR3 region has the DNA TGTGCCAGCAGCTTAGGGCGTAAAGAGACCCAGTACTTC.

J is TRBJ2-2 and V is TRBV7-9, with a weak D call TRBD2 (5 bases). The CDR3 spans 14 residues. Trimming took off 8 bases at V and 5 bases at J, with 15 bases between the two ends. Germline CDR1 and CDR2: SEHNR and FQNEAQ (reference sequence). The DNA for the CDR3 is TGTGCCAGCGGCCTAATCACGGGGACCGGGGAGCTGTTTTTT. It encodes CASGLITGTGELFF.

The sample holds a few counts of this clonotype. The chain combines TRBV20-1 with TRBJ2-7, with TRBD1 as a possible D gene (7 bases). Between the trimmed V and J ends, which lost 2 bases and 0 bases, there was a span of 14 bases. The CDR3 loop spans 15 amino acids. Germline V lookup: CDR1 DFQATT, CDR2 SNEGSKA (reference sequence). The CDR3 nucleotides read TGCAGTGCTAGATCGACAGGGAGGAGCTCCTACGAGCAGTACTTC. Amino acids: CSARSTGRSSYEQYF.

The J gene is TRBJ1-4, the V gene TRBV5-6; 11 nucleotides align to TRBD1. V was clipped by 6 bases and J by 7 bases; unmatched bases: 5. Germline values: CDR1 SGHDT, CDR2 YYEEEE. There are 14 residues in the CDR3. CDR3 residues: CASTGTGGFEKLFF. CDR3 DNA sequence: TGTGCCAGCACCGGGACAGGGGGGTTTGAAAAACTGTTTTTT. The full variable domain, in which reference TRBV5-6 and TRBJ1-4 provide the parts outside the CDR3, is DAGVTQSPTHLIKTRGQQVTLRCSPKSGHDTVSWYQQALGQGPQFIFQYYEEEERQRGNFPDRFSGHQFPNYSSELNVNALLLGDSALYLCASTGTGGFEKLFFGSGTQLSVL.

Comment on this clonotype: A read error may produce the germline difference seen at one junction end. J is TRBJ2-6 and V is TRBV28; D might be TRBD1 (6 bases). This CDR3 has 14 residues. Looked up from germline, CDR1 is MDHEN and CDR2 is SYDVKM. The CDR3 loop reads CAGSPGTGANVLTF. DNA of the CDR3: TGTGCCGGCAGTCCAGGGACAGGGGCCAACGTCCTGACTTTC.

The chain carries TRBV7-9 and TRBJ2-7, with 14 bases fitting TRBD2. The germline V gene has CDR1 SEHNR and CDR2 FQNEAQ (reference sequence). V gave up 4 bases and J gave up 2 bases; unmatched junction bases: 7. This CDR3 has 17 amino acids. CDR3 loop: CASSSPGTSGGTYEQYF. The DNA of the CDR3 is TGTGCCAGCAGCTCACCCGGGACTAGCGGGGGAACCTACGAGCAGTACTTC.

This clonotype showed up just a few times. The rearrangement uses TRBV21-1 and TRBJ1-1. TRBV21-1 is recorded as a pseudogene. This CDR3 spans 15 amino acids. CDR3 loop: CASSKDSGKNTEAFF. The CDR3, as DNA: TGTGCCAGCAGCAAAGATAGTGGCAAGAACACTGAAGCTTTCTTT.

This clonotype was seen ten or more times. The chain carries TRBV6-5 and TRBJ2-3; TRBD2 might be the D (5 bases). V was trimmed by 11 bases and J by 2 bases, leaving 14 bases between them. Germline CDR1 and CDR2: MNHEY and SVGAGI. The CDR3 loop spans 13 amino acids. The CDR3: CAAGKLPTDTQYF. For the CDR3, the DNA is TGTGCCGCCGGGAAACTTCCCACAGATACGCAGTATTTT.

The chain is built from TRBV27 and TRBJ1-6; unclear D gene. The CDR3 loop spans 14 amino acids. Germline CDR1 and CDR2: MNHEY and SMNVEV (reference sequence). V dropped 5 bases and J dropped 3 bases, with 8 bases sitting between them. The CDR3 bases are TGTGCCAGCAGTAATTTACTCTATAATTCACCCCTCCACTTT. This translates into CASSNLLYNSPLHF.

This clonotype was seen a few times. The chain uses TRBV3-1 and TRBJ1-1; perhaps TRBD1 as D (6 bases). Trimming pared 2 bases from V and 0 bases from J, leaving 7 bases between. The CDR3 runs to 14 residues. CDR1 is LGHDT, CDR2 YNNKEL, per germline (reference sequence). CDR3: CASSQRGVNTEAFF. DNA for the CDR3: TGTGCCAGCAGCCAAAGGGGGGTGAACACTGAAGCTTTCTTT. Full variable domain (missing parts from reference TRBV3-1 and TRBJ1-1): DTAVSQTPKYLVTQMGNDKSIKCEQNLGHDTMYWYKQDSKKFLKIMFSYNNKELIINETVPNRFSPKSPDKAHLNLHINSLELGDSAVYFCASSQRGVNTEAFFGQGTRLTVV.

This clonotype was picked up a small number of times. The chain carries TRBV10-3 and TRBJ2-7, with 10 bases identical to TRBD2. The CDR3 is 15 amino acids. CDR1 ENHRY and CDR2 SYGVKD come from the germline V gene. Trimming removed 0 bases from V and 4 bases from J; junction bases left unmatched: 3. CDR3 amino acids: CAISESSGGAYEQYF. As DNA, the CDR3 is TGTGCCATCAGTGAGTCGAGCGGGGGGGCTTACGAGCAGTACTTC.

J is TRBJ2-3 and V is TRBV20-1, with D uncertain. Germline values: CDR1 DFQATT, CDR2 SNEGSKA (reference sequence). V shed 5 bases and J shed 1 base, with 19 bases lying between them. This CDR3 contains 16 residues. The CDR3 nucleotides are TGCAGTGCTCTCCCCCCCCGGCGGCAACGCACAGATACGCAGTATTTT. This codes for CSALPPRRQRTDTQYF.

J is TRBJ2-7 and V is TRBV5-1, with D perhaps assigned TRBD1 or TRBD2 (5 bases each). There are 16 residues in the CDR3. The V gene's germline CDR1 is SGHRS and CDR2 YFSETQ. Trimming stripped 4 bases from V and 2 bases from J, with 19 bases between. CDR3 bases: TGCGCCAGCAGCACCGGTACCGGGACGGTAACCTACGAGCAGTACTTC. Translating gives CASSTGTGTVTYEQYF.

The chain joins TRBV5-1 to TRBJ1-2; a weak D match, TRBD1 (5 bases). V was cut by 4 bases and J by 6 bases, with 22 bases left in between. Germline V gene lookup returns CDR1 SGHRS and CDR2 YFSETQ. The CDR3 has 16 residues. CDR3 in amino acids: CASSHDYIWGGDGYTF. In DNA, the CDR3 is TGCGCCAGCAGCCACGATTACATCTGGGGCGGGGATGGCTACACCTTC.

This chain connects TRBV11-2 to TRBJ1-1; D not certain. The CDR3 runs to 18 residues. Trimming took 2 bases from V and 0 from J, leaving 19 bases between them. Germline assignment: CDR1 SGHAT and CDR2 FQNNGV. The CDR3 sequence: CASSLIRGIRLMNTEAFF. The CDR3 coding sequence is TGTGCCAGCAGCTTAATCCGGGGAATCCGACTGATGAACACTGAAGCTTTCTTT.

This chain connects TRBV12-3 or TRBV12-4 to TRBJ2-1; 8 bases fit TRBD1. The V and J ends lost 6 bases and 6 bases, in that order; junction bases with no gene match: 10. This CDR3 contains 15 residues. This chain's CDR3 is CASSPGQGKGNEQFF. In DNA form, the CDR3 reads TGTGCCAGCAGCCCTGGACAGGGTAAAGGCAATGAGCAGTTCTTC.

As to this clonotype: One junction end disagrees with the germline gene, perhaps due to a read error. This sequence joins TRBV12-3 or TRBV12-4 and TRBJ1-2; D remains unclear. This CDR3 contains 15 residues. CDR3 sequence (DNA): TGTGTCAGCAGTTTTCCCGGGGTCCGGGACTATGGCTACACCTTC. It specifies CVSSFPGVRDYGYTF.

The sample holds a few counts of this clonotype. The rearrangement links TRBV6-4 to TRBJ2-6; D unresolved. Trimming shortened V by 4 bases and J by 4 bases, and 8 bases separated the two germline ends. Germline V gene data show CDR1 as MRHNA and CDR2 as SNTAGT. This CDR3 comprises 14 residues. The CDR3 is CASSGEAGANVLTF. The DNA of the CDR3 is TGTGCCAGCAGTGGCGAGGCCGGGGCCAACGTCCTGACTTTC.

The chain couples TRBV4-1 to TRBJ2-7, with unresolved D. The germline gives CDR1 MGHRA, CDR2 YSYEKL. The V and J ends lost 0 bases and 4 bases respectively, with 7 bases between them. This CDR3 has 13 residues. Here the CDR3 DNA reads TGCGCCAGCAGCCAAGAAGCTTTATACGAGCAGTACTTC. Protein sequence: CASSQEALYEQYF.